A single sample gave rise to the 28 T cell receptor beta chains below, sequenced in a study of regulatory T cells in long-lasting Graves disease. Investigators prepared the TCR beta libraries by applying iRepertoire HTBI primers and Arm-PCR of CDR3 regions. TCRdb reprocessed the multiplex PCR reads with MiXCR, giving one entry per CDR3 protein. The table includes roughly 530,000 distinct CDR3 sequences, approximately 16% detected once. The time point: newly diagnosed GD, antithyroid drugs for less than 3 months. Construction of the TCR library relied on RNA isolated from PBMCs. In addition, the sample was reused for a study of T cells in Graves' hyperthyroidism and ophthalmopathy.

Sequenced material: peripheral blood mononuclear cells (PBMCs), taken at new diagnosis, from a patient treated with antithyroid drugs. The receptors shown here come from a woman aged 40 to 65 with Graves disease.

This clonotype was seen a handful of times. CDR3 bases: TGTGCCAGTAGTGACAGATGGATTGAAGCTTTCTTT. Translation gives CASSDRWIEAFF. This rearrangement joins TRBV19 to TRBJ1-1; possibly TRBD1 for D (5 bases). Per the germline V gene, CDR1 is LNHDA and CDR2 is SQIVND (reference sequence). This CDR3 contains 12 residues. Deletions cut 5 bases from V and 7 bases from J, with 11 bases between.

In this sample, this clonotype turned up a few times. One junction end does not reproduce the germline sequence, and a read error may be involved. This chain joins TRBV3-1 and TRBJ1-6, with D perhaps TRBD1 (5 bases). Germline CDR1 and CDR2: LGHDT and YNNKEL (reference sequence). This CDR3 has 13 amino acids. The CDR3 DNA is TGTGCCAGCAGCCACCGTTCTGGCAGGGAGCTCTACTTT. Protein product: CASSHRSGRELYF.

A few counts support this clonotype. The V gene is TRBV20-1, the J gene TRBJ1-1; TRBD1 aligns across 9 bases. Germline loops: CDR1 DFQATT, CDR2 SNEGSKA (reference sequence). CDR3 size: 13 residues. Trimming at V came to 3 bases and at J to 4 bases, leaving 3 bases not matched to a gene. CDR3 coding DNA: TGCAGTGCTAGGACAGGGGGTATCACTGAAGCTTTCTTT. It yields the protein CSARTGGITEAFF.

The V gene is TRBV19, the J gene TRBJ1-5; D call uncertain. From germline, CDR1 is LNHDA and CDR2 SQIVND (reference sequence). The CDR3 is made up of 14 amino acids. V lost 0 bases to trimming and J lost 1 base, with 4 bases between them. As DNA, the CDR3 is TGTGCCAGTAGTATAGAGATCAGCAATCAGCCCCAGCATTTT. Protein: CASSIEISNQPQHF.

The rearrangement links TRBV6-1 to TRBJ2-1; tentatively, D is TRBD1 (6 bases). The germline V gene has CDR1 MNHNS and CDR2 SASEGT. This CDR3 is 13 amino acids long. The CDR3 nucleotides are TGTGCTAACAGGGCAGCCTCCTACAATGAGCAGTTCTTC. This translates into CANRAASYNEQFF.

The V and J genes are TRBV15 and TRBJ1-3, with D possibly matching TRBD1 (6 bases). Looked up from germline, CDR1 is LNHNV and CDR2 is YYDKDF (reference sequence). This CDR3 is built from 16 residues. The V end lost 9 bases, the J end lost 0 bases, and 18 bases lay between the germline ends. CDR3 amino acids: CATEKGGGISGNTIYF. Written as DNA, the CDR3 is TGTGCCACGGAGAAGGGGGGCGGAATCTCTGGAAACACCATATATTTT. Complete variable domain (other parts from reference TRBV15 and TRBJ1-3): DAMVIQNPRYQVTQFGKPVTLSCSQTLNHNVMYWYQQKSSQAPKLLFHYYDKDFNNEADTPDNFQSRRPNTSFCFLDIRSPGLGDTAMYLCATEKGGGISGNTIYFGEGSWLTVV.

The gene calls are TRBV11-2 and TRBJ1-6; no reliable D call. The germline V gene encodes CDR1 SGHAT and CDR2 FQNNGV. The V and J ends lost 0 bases and 6 bases respectively, with 9 bases between them. The CDR3 totals 15 residues. This CDR3 reads CASSLDKGSNSPLHF. CDR3 in DNA: TGTGCCAGCAGCTTAGACAAGGGTAGTAATTCACCCCTCCACTTT.

This clonotype appeared many times. This sequence joins TRBV12-3 or TRBV12-4 and TRBJ1-5, with TRBD1 as a possible D gene (6 bases). V dropped 2 bases and J dropped 4 bases, with 9 bases sitting between them. This CDR3 contains 14 residues. The CDR3 DNA follows: TGTGCCAGCAGTTTACGGACAGCAAATCAGCCCCAGCATTTT. This gives the protein CASSLRTANQPQHF.

This clonotype was picked up a small number of times. The chain uses TRBV28 and TRBJ2-1, with 14 nucleotides matching TRBD2. The trim removed 6 bases at V and 8 bases at J, leaving 6 bases unmatched. CDR3 length: 15 residues. The germline gives CDR1 MDHEN, CDR2 SYDVKM. CDR3 sequence reads: CASSTGTSGGDEQFF. In nucleotides, the CDR3 is TGTGCCAGCAGCACCGGGACTAGCGGGGGAGATGAGCAGTTCTTC.

This clonotype was recorded many times. The chain is built from TRBV20-1 and TRBJ1-5, with no clear D. The germline V gene encodes CDR1 DFQATT and CDR2 SNEGSKA (reference sequence). Trimming removed 0 bases from V and 6 bases from J, with 15 bases in between. CDR3 length: 15 residues. The chain's CDR3 is CSARDGRLAGQPQHF. The CDR3 DNA sequence: TGCAGTGCTAGAGATGGGAGACTAGCGGGTCAGCCCCAGCATTTT.

This chain links TRBV7-2 with TRBJ2-3; 8 bases agree with TRBD2. V lost 2 bases to trimming and J lost 3 bases; unmatched junction nucleotides: 13. The CDR3 extends over 18 amino acids. Germline values: CDR1 SGHTA, CDR2 FQGNSA. DNA for the CDR3: TGTGCCAGCAGCTTAAGGGCTCGGGGGGGCCTAGAGACAGATACGCAGTATTTT. Translating it yields CASSLRARGGLETDTQYF.

The chain recombines TRBV28 with TRBJ2-4; TRBD2 matches at 7 bases. Germline V gene lookup returns CDR1 MDHEN and CDR2 SYDVKM. This CDR3 has 17 amino acids. The V gene end was trimmed by 4 bases and the J gene end by 8 bases; junction bases not matched to a gene: 17. Written as DNA, the CDR3 is TGTGCCAGCAGTTCCGGACGGGGGGTAACAGGACATGACATTCAGTACTTC. It yields the protein CASSSGRGVTGHDIQYF.

The gene calls are TRBV6-5 and TRBJ2-2; D call uncertain. The CDR3 has 17 residues. V dropped 0 bases and J dropped 1 base, with 12 bases sitting between them. Germline V gene sequence: CDR1 MNHEY, CDR2 SVGAGI. CDR3 in amino acids: CASSYSLVGWNTGELFF. The CDR3 DNA is TGTGCCAGCAGTTACTCTTTAGTGGGGTGGAACACCGGGGAGCTGTTTTTT.

This clonotype showed up many times. The chain is built from TRBV28 and TRBJ2-7, with D tentatively TRBD1 (6 bases). Germline CDR1 is MDHEN and CDR2 is SYDVKM. This CDR3 spans 14 amino acids. The V end was cut by 6 bases, the J end by 5 bases, with 17 bases between. CDR3 sequence (DNA): TGTGCCAGCAGGGTACAGGGAACTCCTAACGAGCAGTACTTC. It encodes CASRVQGTPNEQYF.

This clonotype has a handful of counts. The chain joins TRBV10-3 to TRBJ2-5; 11 bases map to TRBD2. The CDR3 extends over 17 amino acids. Germline CDR1 and CDR2: ENHRY and SYGVKD. J gave up 3 bases and V 4 bases, and 10 bases lay outside the gene matches. CDR3 DNA: TGTGCCATCAGTGGAGGCCTAGCGGGGGGCAGGGAAGAGACCCAGTACTTC. Protein sequence: CAISGGLAGGREETQYF.

The V call is TRBV6-1, the J call TRBJ1-1; 7 bases are shared with TRBD1. J was trimmed by 3 bases and V by 3 bases; bases with no gene match: 4. The CDR3 totals 14 residues. Germline V gives CDR1 MNHNS, CDR2 SASEGT. The CDR3 region is CASSDVGQDTEAFF. The CDR3 region has the DNA TGTGCCAGCAGTGACGTCGGACAGGACACTGAAGCTTTCTTT.

This clonotype has ten or more counts. The V and J genes are TRBV5-6 and TRBJ1-1; D unresolved. The CDR3 is 16 residues long. Trimming removed 0 bases at V and 1 base at J, with 13 bases between. The germline CDR1 and CDR2 sequences are SGHDT and YYEEEE. DNA of the CDR3: TGTGCCAGCAGCTTGGACTCAGGACGGCCGAACACTGAAGCTTTCTTT. This gives the protein CASSLDSGRPNTEAFF.

This clonotype was seen a handful of times. The chain recombines TRBV12-3 or TRBV12-4 with TRBJ1-3, with TRBD1 as a possible D gene (5 bases). The V end lost 7 bases, the J end lost 3 bases, and 13 bases lay between the germline ends. The CDR3 runs 14 residues. The chain's CDR3 is CASNLGDYGNTIYF. CDR3 DNA sequence: TGTGCCAGCAACTTGGGGGATTATGGAAACACCATATATTTT.

Many counts were recorded for this clonotype. The V gene is TRBV29-1, the J gene TRBJ1-1, with a weak D call TRBD1 (5 bases). V lost 6 bases to trimming and J lost 4 bases, with 12 bases between them. The germline CDR1 and CDR2 sequences are SQVTM and ANQGSEA. This CDR3 region has 12 residues. CDR3 sequence: CSVVGDSTEAFF. The DNA for the CDR3 is TGCAGCGTCGTGGGGGATAGCACTGAAGCTTTCTTT.

CDR3 loop: CASSHEDRRSNQPQHF. The CDR3 nucleotides read TGCGCCAGCAGCCATGAAGACAGGCGGAGCAATCAGCCCCAGCATTTT. The chain joins TRBV4-1 to TRBJ1-5; perhaps TRBD1 as D (6 bases). V lost 3 bases to trimming and J lost 1 base, with 13 bases between them. Germline V gene sequence: CDR1 MGHRA, CDR2 YSYEKL. There are 16 residues in the CDR3.

In this sample, this clonotype turned up many times. J is TRBJ2-7 and V is TRBV6-1, with 10 positions matching TRBD1. The junction had 5 bases not matched to a gene; V was cut back by 0 bases and J by 6 bases. The CDR3 contains 15 residues. The V gene's germline CDR1 is MNHNS and CDR2 SASEGT. CDR3 nucleotides: TGTGCCAGCAGTGAAGCCCGGACAGGGGGTCCCGAGCAGTACTTC. This sequence encodes CASSEARTGGPEQYF.

This clonotype has just a few counts. The chain has TRBV28 and TRBJ1-2, with 9 bases lining up with TRBD1. The CDR3 is 17 amino acids. Germline CDR1 MDHEN, CDR2 SYDVKM. J was trimmed by 1 base and V by 5 bases; bases with no gene match: 11. In nucleotides, the CDR3 is TGTGCCAGCAGTACCTACAGCAAGGACAGGGGTAACTATGGCTACACCTTC. Its protein product is CASSTYSKDRGNYGYTF.

The chain carries TRBV19 and TRBJ2-7; the D is unclear. The CDR3 is made up of 13 amino acids. The germline gives CDR1 LNHDA, CDR2 SQIVND (reference sequence). Deletions cut 4 bases from V and 2 bases from J, with 9 bases between. CDR3 DNA: TGTGCCAGTAGTAACAGTGGAACCTACGAGCAGTACTTC. Encoded protein: CASSNSGTYEQYF.

This clonotype came up many times. J is TRBJ1-5 and V is TRBV12-3 or TRBV12-4; possibly TRBD1 for D (6 bases). CDR3 length: 14 amino acids. V was pared by 8 bases and J by 2 bases, with 13 bases between. CDR3 loop: CASRARQGNQPQHF. CDR3 nucleotides: TGTGCCAGCCGGGCCCGACAGGGCAATCAGCCCCAGCATTTT.

This clonotype occurred many times. The chain recombines TRBV30 with TRBJ2-2, with D hard to call. V lost 5 bases, J lost 2 bases, and 18 bases lay in between. The CDR3 spans 16 residues. Germline lookup yields CDR1 GTSNPN and CDR2 SVGIG (reference sequence). CDR3 residues: CAWEQQNIGNTGELFF. The CDR3 DNA is TGTGCCTGGGAACAGCAAAACATCGGTAACACCGGGGAGCTGTTTTTT.

As concerns this clonotype: A read error may be the cause here, since a much bigger clone is one base away. The chain recombines TRBV6-9 with TRBJ1-4, with D maybe TRBD1 (6 bases). V lost 3 bases, J lost 10 bases, and 15 bases lay in between. The CDR3 covers 14 residues. Germline V gene sequence: CDR1 MNHGY, CDR2 SVAAGI. CDR3 sequence reads: CASSYQGQGGKLFF. CDR3 nucleotide sequence: TGTGCCAGCAGTTACCAGGGACAAGGAGGAAAACTGTTTTTT.

In its sample, this clonotype was seen many times. J is TRBJ2-7 and V is TRBV7-9; 8 positions agree with TRBD1. The CDR3 sequence is 15 residues long. Trimming took 5 bases from V and 2 from J; bases not matched to a gene: 8. Germline assignment: CDR1 SEHNR and CDR2 FQNEAQ (reference sequence). CDR3 residues: CASSLGQGDAYEQYF. The CDR3 coding sequence is TGTGCCAGCAGCCTAGGACAGGGTGACGCCTACGAGCAGTACTTC.

A word on this clonotype: This may arise from a read error, as a much more abundant clone is one base away. The conserved phenylalanine or tryptophan is not found at the CDR3 terminus, so this likely reflects a read error. V usage is TRBV6-6 and J usage is TRBJ2-7, with a weak D call TRBD1 (7 bases). The CDR3 covers 19 residues. Germline lookup yields CDR1 MNHNY and CDR2 SVGAGI (reference sequence). Trimming stripped 0 bases from V and 3 bases from J, with 24 bases between. This chain's CDR3 is CASSYSVLGGGTAIYEQYL. The DNA of the CDR3 is TGTGCCAGCAGTTACTCGGTCTTGGGAGGCGGGACAGCTATCTACGAGCAGTACCTC.